A selection of T cell receptor beta chains follows, all from one sample in a study of radiotherapy plus CTLA-4 blockade in lung cancer. This table comes from immunoSEQ multiplex PCR, and its TCRdb copy is limited to in-frame clones, with some not included. Of about 110,000 clones listed, around 85% are singletons. The source was peripheral blood, collected from a patient treated with radiotherapy plus ipilimumab. These TCRs come from a human donor with non-small cell lung cancer that progressed on radiotherapy plus ipilimumab. Some clones in this sample may be carry-over from other donors' samples. Both conserved end residues are part of each CDR3. The D gene is left open where the match is weak. For some rows the clone size is stated as once, few or many, or as a class when expanded; others skip it.

j_call: TRBJ2-5
v_call: TRBV25-1
clone_size: .
d_call: .
cdr3_nt: TGTGCCAGCAGTGAATTAGGTGTAAGGGTTTTCACTAAAGAGACCCAGTACTTC
cdr3_aa: CASSELGVRVFTKETQYF

j_call: TRBJ2-3
v_call: TRBV7-9
clone_size: .
d_call: TRBD1
cdr3_nt: TGTGCCAGCACCCTTGGACAGGGGACAGATACGCAGTATTTT
cdr3_aa: CASTLGQGTDTQYF

j_call: TRBJ2-5
v_call: TRBV11-1
clone_size: .
d_call: .
cdr3_nt: TGTGCCAGCAGCTCGCAGACTGGGGAGACCCAGTACTTC
cdr3_aa: CASSSQTGETQYF

j_call: TRBJ1-1
v_call: TRBV5-6
clone_size: once
d_call: .
cdr3_nt: TGTGCCAGCAGCCCCACCCCGGAGAACACTGAAGCTTTCTTT
cdr3_aa: CASSPTPENTEAFF

j_call: TRBJ2-3
v_call: TRBV19
clone_size: .
d_call: .
cdr3_nt: TGTGCCAGTAGTTTAATAAGGAGTAGCACAGATACGCAGTATTTT
cdr3_aa: CASSLIRSSTDTQYF

j_call: TRBJ2-7
v_call: TRBV4-1
clone_size: .
d_call: TRBD1
cdr3_nt: TGCGCCAGCAGCGTCCGGGACAGGGCAATCTACGAGCAGTACTTC
cdr3_aa: CASSVRDRAIYEQYF

j_call: TRBJ1-1
v_call: TRBV5-1
clone_size: once
d_call: .
cdr3_nt: TGCGCCAGCATGGAAGCTGGCCCCGGGATAGGGGCTGAAGCTTTCTTT
cdr3_aa: CASMEAGPGIGAEAFF

j_call: TRBJ1-6
v_call: TRBV4-3
clone_size: once
d_call: .
cdr3_nt: TGCGCCAGCAGCCCCAGACGCCCGAACACTCCGGACCGATCACCCCTCCACTTT
cdr3_aa: CASSPRRPNTPDRSPLHF

j_call: TRBJ2-7
v_call: TRBV7-3
clone_size: .
d_call: .
cdr3_nt: TGTGCCAGCAGCTCGTACTACTACGAGCAGTACTTC
cdr3_aa: CASSSYYYEQYF

j_call: TRBJ2-5
v_call: TRBV7-2
clone_size: .
d_call: .
cdr3_nt: TGTGCCAGCAGCTTAACTGGGGGCGGGCGGGGCCCGAGGGAGACCCAGTACTTC
cdr3_aa: CASSLTGGGRGPRETQYF